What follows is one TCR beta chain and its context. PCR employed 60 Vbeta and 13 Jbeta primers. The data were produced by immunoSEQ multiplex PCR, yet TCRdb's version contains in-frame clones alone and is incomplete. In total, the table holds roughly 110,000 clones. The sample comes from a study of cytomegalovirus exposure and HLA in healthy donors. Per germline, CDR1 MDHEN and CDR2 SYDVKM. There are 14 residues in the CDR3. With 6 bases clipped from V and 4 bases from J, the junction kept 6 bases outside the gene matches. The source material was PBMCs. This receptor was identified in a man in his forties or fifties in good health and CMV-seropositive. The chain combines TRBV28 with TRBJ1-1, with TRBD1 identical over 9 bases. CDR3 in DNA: TGTGCCAGCAGCCGGGACAGGGTGGCCACTGAAGCTTTCTTT. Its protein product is CASSRDRVATEAFF.